This passage covers 5 T cell receptor beta chains from one sample sequenced in a study of cytomegalovirus exposure and HLA in healthy donors. The PCR was carried out with 60 Vbeta primers and 13 Jbeta primers. Sequencing used immunoSEQ multiplex PCR; TCRdb keeps in-frame clones, though not all of them. The table has 150,000 or so clones, 80% seen once. Sequenced: PBMCs. The receptors come from a young man in good health and CMV-seropositive.

This chain joins TRBV7-2 and TRBJ2-5; D unclear. The better agreement between TRBJ2-7 and the DNA end casts doubt on the J call. Germline V gene lookup returns CDR1 SGHTA and CDR2 FQGNSA. This CDR3 has 15 residues. CDR3 sequence (DNA): TGTGCCAGCAGCTTAGGTTACGGCGGTTTCTACGAGCAGTACTTC. It specifies CASSLGYGGFYEQYF.

CDR3 amino acids: CASSGSSGRGYNEQFF. DNA of the CDR3: TGCGCCAGCAGTGGATCTAGCGGGAGAGGGTACAATGAGCAGTTCTTC. This chain connects TRBV10-1 to TRBJ2-1; 10 nucleotides agree with TRBD2. CDR1 is WNHNN and CDR2 is SYGVQD in the germline V gene (reference sequence). The CDR3 is 16 amino acids. V lost 4 bases, J lost 4 bases, and 7 bases stayed unmatched.

The DNA of the CDR3 is TGTGCCAGCAGTGAAAGGGGGTTTGGGGAGACCCAGTACTTC. Protein sequence: CASSERGFGETQYF. The J gene is TRBJ2-5, the V gene TRBV6-1, with D maybe TRBD1 (6 bases). The CDR3 consists of 14 residues. V gave up 2 bases and J gave up 5 bases, with 12 bases separating them. Germline V gene sequence: CDR1 MNHNS, CDR2 SASEGT.

The CDR3 reads CASSDGVPNTEAFF. CDR3 sequence (DNA): TGTGCCAGCAGTGACGGGGTTCCGAACACTGAAGCTTTCTTT. This chain uses TRBV6-5 with TRBJ1-1; no firm D call. Trimming removed 5 bases from V and 1 base from J, with 11 bases in between. The CDR3 is made up of 14 amino acids. The germline V gene encodes CDR1 MNHEY and CDR2 SVGAGI.

This clone was counted once. The rearrangement uses TRBV10-3 and TRBJ2-7, with D unclear. Germline V gene data show CDR1 as ENHRY and CDR2 as SYGVKD. There are 14 residues in the CDR3. V lost 0 bases and J 2 bases, leaving 8 bases between the germline ends. CDR3 region: CAISESRGTYEQYF. CDR3 in DNA: TGTGCCATCAGTGAGTCCAGAGGTACCTACGAGCAGTACTTC.